This is a list of T cell receptor beta chains from one sample in a study of T cell repertoires in cytomegalovirus infection. Antigens of these TCRs are unknown. TCRdb re-analysed the reads in MiXCR, keeping a single row per CDR3 protein. This sample yields about 900,000 distinct CDR3 sequences, of which 30% to 40% are seen a single time; about an eighth belongs to the top ten. Sequenced here: cultured CD8+ T cells from PBMCs, sampled from culture after CMV antigen stimulation. These TCRs come from a human donor in good health (CMV status not recorded). Some clones in this sample may be carry-over from other donors' samples. Each CDR3 is given with its conserved first and last residue. A D gene is named only where the DNA matches it firmly. Clone size, where shown, is once, few, many, or a class for clones that have expanded.

>TRBV27|TRBJ2-2|TRBD1|few
CASSLWDRLNTGELFF
TGTGCCAGCAGTTTATGGGACAGACTGAACACCGGGGAGCTGTTTTTT
>TRBV6-2/TRBV6-3|TRBJ2-3|-|-
CASSPRLWGTDTQYF
TGTGCCAGCAGTCCTCGCCTGTGGGGCACAGATACGCAGTATTTT
>TRBV6-5|TRBJ2-3|TRBD2|-
CASSYGGTSGGAPTDTQYF
TGTGCCAGCAGTTACGGCGGGACTAGCGGGGGGGCTCCCACAGATACGCAGTATTTT
>TRBV4-1|TRBJ1-3|TRBD1|few
CASSPQGGHAKSSGNTIYF
TGCGCCAGCAGTCCCCAAGGGGGCCACGCCAAAAGCTCTGGAAACACCATATATTTT
>TRBV5-5|TRBJ2-4|TRBD1|-
CASSLRDRGLLAKNIQYF
TGTGCCAGCAGCTTGAGGGACAGGGGCCTACTAGCCAAAAACATTCAGTACTTC
>TRBV6-5|TRBJ2-5|TRBD2|-
CASSLPGHTAGGQETQYF
TGTGCCAGCAGCCTCCCGGGCCATACAGCGGGGGGCCAAGAGACCCAGTACTTC
>TRBV7-9|TRBJ1-6|TRBD1|-
CASSFYRDRGNSPLHF
TGTGCCAGCAGCTTCTACCGGGACAGGGGTAATTCACCCCTCCACTTT
>TRBV27|TRBJ2-5|-|-
CASSLSPGARETQYF
TGTGCCAGCAGTTTATCGCCGGGGGCGAGAGAGACCCAGTACTTC
>TRBV19|TRBJ1-6|-|-
CASSLRGTRNSPLHF
TGTGCCAGTAGTCTCCGTGGGACACGGAATTCACCCCTCCACTTT
>TRBV7-2|TRBJ2-3|-|many
CASSYREVLGTDTQYF
TGTGCCAGCAGTTACAGGGAGGTCTTAGGCACAGATACGCAGTATTTT
>TRBV19|TRBJ1-2|-|-
CASTFSYGYTFGSGTGYRGTF
-
>TRBV4-1|TRBJ2-7|-|-
CASSQVRQDWGLGYEQYF
TGCGCCAGCAGCCAAGTCAGGCAGGATTGGGGTCTGGGGTACGAGCAGTACTTC
>TRBV2|TRBJ1-1|TRBD1|-
CASPETADRVFGEAFF
TGTGCCAGCCCCGAAACCGCGGACAGGGTGTTCGGTGAAGCTTTCTTT
>TRBV7-6|TRBJ2-5|TRBD1|many
CASSFPHGQEETQYF
TGTGCCAGCAGCTTTCCCCACGGACAGGAAGAGACCCAGTACTTC
>TRBV19|TRBJ1-1|TRBD1|-
CASSIVTEGTVEAFF
TGTGCCAGTAGTATCGTTACGGAGGGGACAGTTGAAGCTTTCTTT
>TRBV6-5|TRBJ1-1|-|-
CASSYGRREAFF
TGTGCCAGCAGTTATGGGAGAAGAGAAGCTTTCTTT
>TRBV27|TRBJ1-4|TRBD1|few
CASSLVGGFGEKLFF
TGTGCCAGCAGTTTGGTAGGGGGCTTTGGGGAAAAACTGTTTTTT
>TRBV11-1|TRBJ2-7|-|few
CASSFSDYEQYF
TGTGCCAGCAGCTTTTCCGACTACGAGCAGTACTTC
>TRBV12-3/TRBV12-4|TRBJ2-1|-|many
CASSFSTQQFF
TGTGCCAGCAGTTTTTCTACGCAGCAGTTCTTC
>TRBV7-3|TRBJ1-5|-|few
CASSHLGVNQPQHF
TGTGCCAGCAGTCATCTGGGGGTCAATCAGCCCCAGCATTTT
>TRBV15|TRBJ1-6|TRBD1|many
CATSRDRQGGGSPLHF
TGTGCCACCAGCAGAGATCGGCAGGGGGGAGGATCACCCCTCCACTTT
>TRBV6-5|TRBJ2-7|-|-
CASSYGGSGPEQYF
TGTGCCAGCAGTTACGGCGGATCCGGGCCGGAGCAGTACTTC